This record covers a single TCR beta chain. Its specificity is unknown. The source of the sample is a study of T cells in Graves' hyperthyroidism and ophthalmopathy. At the level of the study: Peripheral blood was secured at the point of initial diagnosis, before any treatment. Study-level results: From stable hyperthyroidism, ophthalmopathy was separated by a 13 V-J model.

It was RNA transcripts that yielded the amplified TCR beta CDR3 regions. TCR CDR3 underwent first-round RT-PCR with the HTBI primer set. A single record per CDR3 protein comes from TCRdb applying MiXCR to the multiplex PCR reads. Of roughly 290,000 distinct CDR3 sequences in the sample, roughly 13% were seen once. Any patient presenting with uncontrolled infection, other autoimmune disease, pregnancy or lactation was left out. Fresh peripheral blood, about 10 ml of it, supplied the PBMCs. CDR3 size: 16 residues. V lost 5 bases to trimming and J lost 0 bases, with 16 bases between them. In germline, CDR1 is LNHDA, CDR2 SQIVND (reference sequence).

Sequencing was done on a sample of blood. The sequence was collected from a woman aged 35 to 49 with Graves' hyperthyroidism. The genes are TRBV19 and TRBJ1-2; tentative D call: TRBD1 (5 bases). CDR3 DNA: TGTGCCAGTAGTGCCGCCGGACAAGCGGCTAACTATGGCTACACCTTC. Residues: CASSAAGQAANYGYTF.